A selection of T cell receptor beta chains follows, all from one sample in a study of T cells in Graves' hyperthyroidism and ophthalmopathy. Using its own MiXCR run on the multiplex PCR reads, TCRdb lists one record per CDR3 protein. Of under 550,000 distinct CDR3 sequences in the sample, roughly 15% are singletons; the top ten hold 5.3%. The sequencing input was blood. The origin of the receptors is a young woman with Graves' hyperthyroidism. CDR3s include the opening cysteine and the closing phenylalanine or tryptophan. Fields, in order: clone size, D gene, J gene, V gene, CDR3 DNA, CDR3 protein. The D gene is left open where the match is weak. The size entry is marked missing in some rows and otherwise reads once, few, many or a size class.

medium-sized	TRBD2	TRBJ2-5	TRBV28	TGTGCCAGTTCTGCGGGGGACCAAGAGACCCAGTACTTC	CASSAGDQETQYF
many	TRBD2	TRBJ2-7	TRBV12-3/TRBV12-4	TGTGCCAGCAGTTTAGATGGGGAGGGTTACGAGCAGTACTTC	CASSLDGEGYEQYF
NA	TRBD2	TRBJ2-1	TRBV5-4	TGTGCCAGCAGCAAAACCGTGACTAGCGGAATCTACAATGAGCAGTTCTTC	CASSKTVTSGIYNEQFF
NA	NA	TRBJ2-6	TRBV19	TGTGCCAGTAGTATCGGGGGCCACTCTGGGGCCAACGTCCTGACTTTC	CASSIGGHSGANVLTF
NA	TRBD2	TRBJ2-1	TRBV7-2	TGTGCCCGCAGCTGGATTTTGGGACTAGCGGTTTACAATGAGCAGTTCTTC	CARSWILGLAVYNEQFF
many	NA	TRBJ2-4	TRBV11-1	TGTGCCAGCAGCTTCCTAGGAGGCATTCAGTACTTC	CASSFLGGIQYF
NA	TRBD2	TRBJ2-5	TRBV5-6	TGTGCCAGCAGCGAGGGACTAGCGGGGGTCCAAGAGACCCAGTACTTC	CASSEGLAGVQETQYF
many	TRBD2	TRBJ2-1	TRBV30	TGTGCCTGGACTAGCGGGGGCTACAATGAGCAGTTCTTC	CAWTSGGYNEQFF
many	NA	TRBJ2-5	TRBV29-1	TGCAGCGTTGACAGGGGCCAGACCCAGTACTTC	CSVDRGQTQYF
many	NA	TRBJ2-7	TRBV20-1	TGCAGTGCCCCCTGGGGGGCGGGCGAGCAGTACTTC	CSAPWGAGEQYF